This TCR beta chain was sequenced during a study of blood T cell repertoires in COVID-19. Study at large: Sites in the United States, Italy and Spain provided acute and convalescent COVID-19 samples.

Per the germline V gene, CDR1 is SGDLS and CDR2 is YYNGEE. With 0 bases removed from V and 4 bases from J, the gap between germline ends came to 13 bases. The CDR3 length is 15 residues. Assay: immunoSEQ multiplex PCR; the TCRdb copy retains only in-frame clones and omits some. The sample consists of about 230,000 clones, 65% to 90% of them appearing once. The sample comprised peripheral blood. This TCR came from a woman in her forties or fifties with acute or convalescent COVID-19. The chain employs TRBV9 and TRBJ2-5, with D hard to call. CDR3 in amino acids: CASSVALPSGETQYF. CDR3 DNA sequence: TGTGCCAGCAGCGTAGCTTTACCATCGGGAGAGACCCAGTACTTC.